Presented here are 2 T cell receptor beta chains from one specimen sequenced in a study of blood T cell repertoires in COVID-19. This table comes from immunoSEQ multiplex PCR, and its TCRdb copy is limited to in-frame clones, with some not included. The sample yields about 45,000 clones, 83% seen once. What was sequenced was peripheral blood. Source of these receptors: a man older than 75 in a cohort sampled during active COVID-19.

This chain uses TRBV27 with TRBJ2-5, with D tentatively TRBD2 (6 bases). Germline lookup yields CDR1 MNHEY and CDR2 SMNVEV (reference sequence). Deletions cut 4 bases from V and 5 bases from J, with 14 bases between. CDR3 length: 14 amino acids. CDR3 nucleotide sequence: TGTGCCAGCAGTTGGGTCGGGAGAGGGGAGACCCAGTACTTC. This gives the protein CASSWVGRGETQYF.

V and J are TRBV9 and TRBJ1-2; TRBD1 might be the D (6 bases). This CDR3 is 14 amino acids long. Deletions cut 3 bases from V and 5 bases from J, with 14 bases between. Germline V gene sequence: CDR1 SGDLS, CDR2 YYNGEE. As DNA, the CDR3 is TGTGCCAGCAGCGGAGGACAGCCGGCATATGGCTACACCTTC. Translating gives CASSGGQPAYGYTF.